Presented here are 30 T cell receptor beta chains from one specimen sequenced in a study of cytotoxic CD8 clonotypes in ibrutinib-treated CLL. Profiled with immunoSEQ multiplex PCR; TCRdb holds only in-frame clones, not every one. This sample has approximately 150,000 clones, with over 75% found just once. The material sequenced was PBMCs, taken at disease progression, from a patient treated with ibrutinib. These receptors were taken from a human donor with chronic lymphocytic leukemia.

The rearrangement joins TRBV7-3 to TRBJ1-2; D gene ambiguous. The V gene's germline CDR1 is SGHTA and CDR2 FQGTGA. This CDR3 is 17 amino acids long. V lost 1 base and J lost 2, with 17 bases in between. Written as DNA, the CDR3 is TGTGCCAGCAGCTTAAGCCCCCCCCGGAGGTTAAACTATGGCTACACCTTC. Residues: CASSLSPPRRLNYGYTF.

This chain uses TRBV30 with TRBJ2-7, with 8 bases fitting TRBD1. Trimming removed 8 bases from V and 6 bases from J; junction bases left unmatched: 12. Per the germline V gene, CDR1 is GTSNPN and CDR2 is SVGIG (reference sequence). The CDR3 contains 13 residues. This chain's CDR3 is CARNGQGYREQYF. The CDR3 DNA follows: TGTGCCCGGAACGGACAGGGCTACCGCGAGCAGTACTTC.

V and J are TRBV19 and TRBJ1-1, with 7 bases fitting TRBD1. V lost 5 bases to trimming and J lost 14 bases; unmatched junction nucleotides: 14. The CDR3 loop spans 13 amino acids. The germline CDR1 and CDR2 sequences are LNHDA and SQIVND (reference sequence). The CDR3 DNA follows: TGTGCCAGTAGTCCCCGACAGGGAATGGGGGTCTTCTTT. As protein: CASSPRQGMGVFF.

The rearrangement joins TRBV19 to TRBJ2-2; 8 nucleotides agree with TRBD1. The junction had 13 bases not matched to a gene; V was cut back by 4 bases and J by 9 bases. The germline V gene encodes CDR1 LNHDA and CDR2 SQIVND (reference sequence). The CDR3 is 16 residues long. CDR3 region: CASSTTLRTGLRELFF. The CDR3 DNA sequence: TGTGCCAGTAGTACAACCCTAAGGACAGGGCTACGGGAGCTGTTTTTT.

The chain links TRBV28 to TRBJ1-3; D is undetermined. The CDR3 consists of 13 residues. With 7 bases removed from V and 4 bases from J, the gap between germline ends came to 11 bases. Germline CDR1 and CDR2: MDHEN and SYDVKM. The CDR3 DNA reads TGTGCCAGCACCTTACTACAGGGAAACACCATATATTTT. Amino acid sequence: CASTLLQGNTIYF.

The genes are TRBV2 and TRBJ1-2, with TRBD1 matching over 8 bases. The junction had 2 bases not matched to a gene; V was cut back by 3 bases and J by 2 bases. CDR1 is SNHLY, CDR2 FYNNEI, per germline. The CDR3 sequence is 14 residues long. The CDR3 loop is CASSDTGGNYGYTF. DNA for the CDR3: TGTGCCAGCAGTGATACAGGGGGGAACTATGGCTACACCTTC.

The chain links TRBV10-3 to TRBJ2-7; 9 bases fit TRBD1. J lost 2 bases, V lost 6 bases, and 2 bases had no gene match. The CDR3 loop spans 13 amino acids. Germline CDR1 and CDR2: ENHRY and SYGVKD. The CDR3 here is CAIRGQGTYEQYF. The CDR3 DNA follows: TGTGCCATCAGGGGACAGGGAACCTACGAGCAGTACTTC.

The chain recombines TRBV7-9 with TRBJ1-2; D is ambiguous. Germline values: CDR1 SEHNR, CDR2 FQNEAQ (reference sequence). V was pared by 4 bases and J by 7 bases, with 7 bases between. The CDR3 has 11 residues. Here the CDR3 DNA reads TGTGCCAGCAGCTCAGTGGTTGGCTACACCTTC. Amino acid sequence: CASSSVVGYTF.

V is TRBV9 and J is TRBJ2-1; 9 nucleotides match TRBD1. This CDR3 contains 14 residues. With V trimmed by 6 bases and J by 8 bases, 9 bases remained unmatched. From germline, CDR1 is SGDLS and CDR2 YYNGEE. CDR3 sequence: CASTVTGGLDEQFF. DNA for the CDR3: TGTGCCAGCACGGTGACAGGGGGGCTCGATGAGCAGTTCTTC.

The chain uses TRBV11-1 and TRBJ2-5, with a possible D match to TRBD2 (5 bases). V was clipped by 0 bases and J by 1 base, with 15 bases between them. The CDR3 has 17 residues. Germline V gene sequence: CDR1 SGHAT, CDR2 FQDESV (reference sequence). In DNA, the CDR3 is TGTGCCAGCAGCTTAGCGGATGTGCGGGTCTTCCAAGAGACCCAGTACTTC. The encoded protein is CASSLADVRVFQETQYF.

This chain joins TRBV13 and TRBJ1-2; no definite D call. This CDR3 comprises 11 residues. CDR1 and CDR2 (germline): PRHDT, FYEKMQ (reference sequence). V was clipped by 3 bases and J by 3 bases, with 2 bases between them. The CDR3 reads CASSLDYGYTF. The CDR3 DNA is TGTGCCAGCAGCTTGGACTATGGCTACACCTTC.

The CDR3 nucleotides read TGTGCCAGCAGTTCCCCGGGTCAGAACTATGGCTACACCTTC. This sequence encodes CASSSPGQNYGYTF. The chain joins TRBV28 to TRBJ1-2; no reliable D call. The CDR3 extends over 14 amino acids. Trimming removed 4 bases at V and 2 bases at J, with 11 bases between. Germline V gene data show CDR1 as MDHEN and CDR2 as SYDVKM.

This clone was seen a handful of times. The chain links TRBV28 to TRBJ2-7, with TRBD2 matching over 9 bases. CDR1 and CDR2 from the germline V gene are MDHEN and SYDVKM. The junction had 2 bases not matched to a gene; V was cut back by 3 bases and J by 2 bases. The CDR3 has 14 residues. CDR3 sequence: CASSLGGRAYEQYF. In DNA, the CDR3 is TGTGCCAGCAGTTTGGGCGGGAGGGCCTACGAGCAGTACTTC.

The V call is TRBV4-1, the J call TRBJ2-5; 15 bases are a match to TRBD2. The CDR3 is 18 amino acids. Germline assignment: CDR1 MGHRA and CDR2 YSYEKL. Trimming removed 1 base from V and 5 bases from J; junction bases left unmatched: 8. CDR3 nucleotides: TGCGCCAGCAGCCAAGTGTGGACTAGCGGGAGGGCCTCTGAGACCCAGTACTTC. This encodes CASSQVWTSGRASETQYF.

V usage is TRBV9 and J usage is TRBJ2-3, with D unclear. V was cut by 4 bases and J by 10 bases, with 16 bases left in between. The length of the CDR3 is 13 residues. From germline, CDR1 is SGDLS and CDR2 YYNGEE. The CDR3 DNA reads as TGTGCCAGCAGCCGGATTGGGCTAGTCGCGCAGTATTTT. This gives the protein CASSRIGLVAQYF.

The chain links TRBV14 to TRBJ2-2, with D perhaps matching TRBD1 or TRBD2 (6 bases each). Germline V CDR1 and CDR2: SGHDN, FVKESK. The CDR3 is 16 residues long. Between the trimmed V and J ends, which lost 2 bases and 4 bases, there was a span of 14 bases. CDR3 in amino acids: CASSQFRGAGTGELFF. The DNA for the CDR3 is TGTGCCAGCAGCCAATTTAGGGGGGCTGGCACCGGGGAGCTGTTTTTT.

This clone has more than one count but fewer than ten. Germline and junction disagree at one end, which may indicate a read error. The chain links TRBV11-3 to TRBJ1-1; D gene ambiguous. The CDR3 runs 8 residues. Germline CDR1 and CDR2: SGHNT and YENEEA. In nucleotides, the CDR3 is TGTGCCAGCAGCTTGGGGAGATTT. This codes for CASSLGRF.

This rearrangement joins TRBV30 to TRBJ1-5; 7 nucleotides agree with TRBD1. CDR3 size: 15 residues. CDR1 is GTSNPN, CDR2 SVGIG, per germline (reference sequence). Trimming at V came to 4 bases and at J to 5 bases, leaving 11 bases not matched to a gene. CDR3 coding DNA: TGTGCCTGGACTTCTCTCTCAGGGGGAGATCAGCCCCAGCATTTT. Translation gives CAWTSLSGGDQPQHF.

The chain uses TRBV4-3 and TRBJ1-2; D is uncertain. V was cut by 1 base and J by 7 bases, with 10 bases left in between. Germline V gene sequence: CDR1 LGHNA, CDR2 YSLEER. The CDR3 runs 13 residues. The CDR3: CASSQVHLSGYTF. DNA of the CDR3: TGCGCCAGCAGCCAAGTCCATCTGTCTGGCTACACCTTC.

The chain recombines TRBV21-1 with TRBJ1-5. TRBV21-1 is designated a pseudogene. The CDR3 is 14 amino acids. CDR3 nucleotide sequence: TGTGCCAGCAGCATATCACTTAGCAATCAGCCCCAGCATTTT. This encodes CASSISLSNQPQHF.

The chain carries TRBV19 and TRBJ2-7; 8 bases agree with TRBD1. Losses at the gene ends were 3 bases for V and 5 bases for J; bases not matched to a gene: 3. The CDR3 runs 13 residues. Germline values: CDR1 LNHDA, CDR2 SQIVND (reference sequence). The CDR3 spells CASSIRGPNEQYF. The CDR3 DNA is TGTGCCAGTAGTATCAGGGGGCCGAACGAGCAGTACTTC.

The CDR3 here is CASSFGQGGNEQFF. For the CDR3, the DNA is TGTGCCAGCAGTTTCGGACAGGGTGGGAATGAGCAGTTCTTC. V usage is TRBV6-6 and J usage is TRBJ2-1, with 8 bases aligning to TRBD1. This CDR3 contains 14 residues. The V and J ends lost 4 bases and 7 bases, in that order; junction bases with no gene match: 6. Germline CDR1 reads MNHNY; CDR2 reads SVGAGI (reference sequence).

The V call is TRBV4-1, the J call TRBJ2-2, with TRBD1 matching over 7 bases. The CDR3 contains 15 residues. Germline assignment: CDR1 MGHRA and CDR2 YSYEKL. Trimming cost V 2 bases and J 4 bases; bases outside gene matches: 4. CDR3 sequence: CASSQLTGVTGELFF. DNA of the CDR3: TGCGCCAGCAGCCAACTAACAGGGGTCACCGGGGAGCTGTTTTTT.

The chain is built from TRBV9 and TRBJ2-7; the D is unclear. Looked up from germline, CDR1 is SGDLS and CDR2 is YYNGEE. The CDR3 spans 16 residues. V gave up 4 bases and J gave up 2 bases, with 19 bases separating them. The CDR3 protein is CASSSSGGAMTYEQYF. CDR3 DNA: TGTGCCAGCAGCTCCTCCGGTGGTGCCATGACCTACGAGCAGTACTTC.

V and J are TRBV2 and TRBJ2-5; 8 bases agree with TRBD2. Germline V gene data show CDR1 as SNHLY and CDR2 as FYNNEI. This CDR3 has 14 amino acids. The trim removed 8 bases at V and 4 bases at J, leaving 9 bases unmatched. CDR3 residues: CASGTGGGRETQYF. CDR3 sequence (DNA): TGTGCCAGCGGAACTGGCGGGGGGCGAGAGACCCAGTACTTC. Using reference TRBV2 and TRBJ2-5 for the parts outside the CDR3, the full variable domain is EPEVTQTPSHQVTQMGQEVILRCVPISNHLYFYWYRQILGQKVEFLVSFYNNEISEKSEIFDDQFSVERPDGSNFTLKIRSTKLEDSAMYFCASGTGGGRETQYFGPGTRLLVL.

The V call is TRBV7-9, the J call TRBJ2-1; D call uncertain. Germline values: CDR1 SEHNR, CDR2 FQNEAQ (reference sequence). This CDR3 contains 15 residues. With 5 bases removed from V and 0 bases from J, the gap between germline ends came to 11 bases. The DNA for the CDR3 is TGTGCCAGCAGCAGTCAATGGAGCTCCTACAATGAGCAGTTCTTC. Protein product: CASSSQWSSYNEQFF.

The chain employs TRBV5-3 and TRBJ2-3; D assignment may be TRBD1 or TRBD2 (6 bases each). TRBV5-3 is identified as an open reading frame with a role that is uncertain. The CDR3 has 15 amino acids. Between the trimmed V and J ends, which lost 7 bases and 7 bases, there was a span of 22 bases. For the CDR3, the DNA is TGTGCCAGACCCAATGGGGGGCACTCCAGATATACGCAGTATTTT. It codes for CARPNGGHSRYTQYF.

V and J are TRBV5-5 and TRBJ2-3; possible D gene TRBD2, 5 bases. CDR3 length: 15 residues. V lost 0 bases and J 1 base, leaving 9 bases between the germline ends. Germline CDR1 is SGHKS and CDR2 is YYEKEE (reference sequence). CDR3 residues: CASSLEGVGTDTQYF. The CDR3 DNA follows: TGTGCCAGCAGCTTGGAGGGAGTAGGCACAGATACGCAGTATTTT. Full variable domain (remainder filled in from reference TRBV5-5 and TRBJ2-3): DAGVTQSPTHLIKTRGQQVTLRCSPISGHKSVSWYQQVLGQGPQFIFQYYEKEERGRGNFPDRFSARQFPNYSSELNVNALLLGDSALYLCASSLEGVGTDTQYFGPGTRLTVL.

CDR3 sequence: CASSLGGDREQYF. Here the CDR3 DNA reads TGTGCCAGCAGCCTGGGTGGGGATCGCGAGCAGTACTTC. The chain links TRBV4-2 to TRBJ2-7; D remains ambiguous. The CDR3 covers 13 residues. CDR1 LGHNA and CDR2 YNFKEQ come from the germline V gene. V was trimmed by 4 bases and J by 6 bases, leaving 13 bases between them.

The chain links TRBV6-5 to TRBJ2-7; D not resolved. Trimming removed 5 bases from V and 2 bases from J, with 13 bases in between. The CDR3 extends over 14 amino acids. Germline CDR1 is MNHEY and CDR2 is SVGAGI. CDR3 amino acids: CASSTGGHPYEQYF. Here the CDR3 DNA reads TGTGCCAGCAGTACGGGCGGCCACCCCTACGAGCAGTACTTC.